The entry below describes one T cell receptor (beta chain). The data originate from a study of control samples from healthy donors and cancer patients. Between the trimmed V and J ends, which lost 4 bases and 4 bases, there was a span of 7 bases. The CDR3 contains 13 residues. The germline V gene has CDR1 LNHDA and CDR2 SQIVND (reference sequence). The data were produced by immunoSEQ multiplex PCR, yet TCRdb's version contains in-frame clones alone and is incomplete. Of 120,000 or so clones in the sample, approximately 95% are singletons; the top ten hold approximately 4%. The sample taken for sequencing was blood. The sequence was obtained from a man aged 25-45 years in good health. V is TRBV19 and J is TRBJ2-2, with unresolved D. The CDR3 spells CASSNTVTGELFF. The CDR3 DNA is TGTGCCAGTAGTAATACGGTCACCGGGGAGCTGTTTTTT.